The 12 T cell receptor beta chains below come from one sample, sequenced in a study of T cell responses to AZD1222 COVID-19 vaccine. Only in-frame clones appear in the TCRdb table, and some are missing; sequencing was by immunoSEQ multiplex PCR. The sample has approximately 120,000 clones, about nine tenths seen once; the top ten hold about 4.4%. Sample: peripheral blood, taken on day 0 of MenACWY control vaccination. These receptors all stem from an adult in good health.

The chain carries TRBV18 and TRBJ2-1; D is perhaps TRBD2 (6 bases). This CDR3 comprises 14 residues. Trimming took off 3 bases at V and 3 bases at J, with 9 bases between the two ends. CDR1 KGHSH and CDR2 LQKENI come from the germline V gene. The CDR3 loop is CASSPAGFYNEQFF. CDR3 nucleotides: TGTGCCAGCTCACCGGCGGGGTTCTACAATGAGCAGTTCTTC. The whole variable domain, filled in from reference TRBV18 and TRBJ2-1, reads NAGVMQNPRHLVRRRGQEARLRCSPMKGHSHVYWYRQLPEEGLKFMVYLQKENIIDESGMPKERFSAEFPKEGPSILRIQQVVRGDSAAYFCASSPAGFYNEQFFGPGTRLTVL.

This clone was seen a single time. The V and J genes are TRBV7-8 and TRBJ2-7; D uncertain. Germline CDR1 is SGHVS and CDR2 is FQNEAQ. V was cut by 1 base and J by 2 bases, with 9 bases left in between. The CDR3 is made up of 14 amino acids. The CDR3 region has the DNA TGTGCCAGCAGCTTAGACCCAGGCCCCTACGAGCAGTACTTC. It translates to CASSLDPGPYEQYF.

V and J are TRBV5-1 and TRBJ2-2; TRBD2 is a possible D gene (5 bases). Germline V gives CDR1 SGHRS, CDR2 YFSETQ. The CDR3 length is 15 residues. Trimming removed 0 bases at V and 2 bases at J, with 8 bases between. DNA of the CDR3: TGCGCCAGCAGCTTGGACGGACTTAACACCGGGGAGCTGTTTTTT. Translating it yields CASSLDGLNTGELFF.

V gene TRBV30 combines with J gene TRBJ1-2; D gene ambiguous. This CDR3 contains 11 residues. Germline CDR1 is GTSNPN and CDR2 is SVGIG (reference sequence). Trimming left V 3 bases short and J 11 bases short, with 13 bases between. The CDR3 DNA sequence: TGTGCCTGGAGCCTGGTAATTCGGTACACCTTC. This encodes CAWSLVIRYTF. The full variable domain, its missing parts supplied by reference TRBV30 and TRBJ1-2, is SQTIHQWPATLVQPVGSPLSLECTVEGTSNPNLYWYRQAAGRGLQLLFYSVGIGQISSEVPQNLSASRPQDRQFILSSKKLLLSDSGFYLCAWSLVIRYTFGSGTRLTVV.

The chain uses TRBV28 and TRBJ2-1; 9 bases agree with TRBD1. J lost 0 bases, V lost 7 bases, and 16 bases had no gene match. Germline loops: CDR1 MDHEN, CDR2 SYDVKM. The CDR3 loop spans 19 amino acids. Here the CDR3 reads CASTPGRDREFYSYNEQFF. The CDR3 DNA sequence: TGTGCCAGCACTCCAGGTCGGGACAGGGAATTTTACTCCTACAATGAGCAGTTCTTC.

The chain uses TRBV9 and TRBJ2-3; D not resolved. Germline assignment: CDR1 SGDLS and CDR2 YYNGEE. Trimming removed 1 base at V and 1 base at J, with 4 bases between. The CDR3 is made up of 13 amino acids. CDR3 protein: CASSVSGTDTQYF. The CDR3 region has the DNA TGTGCCAGCAGCGTAAGCGGCACAGATACGCAGTATTTT.

This chain uses TRBV7-9 with TRBJ1-2, with D hard to call. This CDR3 spans 12 amino acids. Germline V lookup: CDR1 SEHNR, CDR2 FQNEAQ (reference sequence). V dropped 2 bases and J dropped 10 bases, with 11 bases sitting between them. Here the CDR3 DNA reads TGTGCCAGCAGCTTACTTAAAGACTACTACACCTTC. This encodes CASSLLKDYYTF.

V and J are TRBV2 and TRBJ1-1; possibly TRBD1 for D (5 bases). Germline values: CDR1 SNHLY, CDR2 FYNNEI. The CDR3 covers 17 residues. V was clipped by 9 bases and J by 1 base, with 24 bases between them. CDR3 DNA sequence: TGTGCCAGTAAGGGGACGACCAGGGTTATCGCGAACACTGAAGCTTTCTTT. This sequence encodes CASKGTTRVIANTEAFF.

CDR3 residues: CASSPQGGEKLFF. CDR3 sequence (DNA): TGTGCCAGCTCACCTCAGGGAGGTGAAAAACTGTTTTTT. The V call is TRBV18, the J call TRBJ1-4, with D perhaps TRBD1 (5 bases). The V gene's germline CDR1 is KGHSH and CDR2 LQKENI. The V gene lost 3 bases and the J gene lost 7 bases, with 9 bases spanning the gap. The CDR3 sequence is 13 residues long.

This rearrangement joins TRBV5-6 to TRBJ1-1, with a weak D call TRBD1 (5 bases). Germline CDR1 is SGHDT and CDR2 is YYEEEE. V lost 5 bases and J lost 1, with 9 bases in between. CDR3 length: 13 residues. The CDR3 DNA reads as TGTGCCAGCAGGATGACAGCGAACACTGAAGCTTTCTTT. Translated: CASRMTANTEAFF.

This chain connects TRBV24-1 to TRBJ2-5, with TRBD1 matching over 11 bases. In germline, CDR1 is KGHDR, CDR2 SFDVKD. With V trimmed by 0 bases and J by 4 bases, 0 bases remained unmatched. CDR3 length equals 15 residues. CDR3 amino acids: CATSDLGQGAETQYF. The CDR3 coding sequence is TGTGCCACCAGTGATTTGGGACAGGGGGCAGAGACCCAGTACTTC.

The J gene is TRBJ2-1, the V gene TRBV9, with 8 bases matching TRBD1. With 4 bases clipped from V and 6 bases from J, the junction kept 6 bases outside the gene matches. This CDR3 is built from 14 residues. The germline V gene encodes CDR1 SGDLS and CDR2 YYNGEE. The CDR3, as DNA: TGTGCCAGCAGCATCCAAGGACAGGGCAATGAGCAGTTCTTC. Protein product: CASSIQGQGNEQFF.